This T cell receptor (beta chain) was captured in a study of blood T cell repertoires in COVID-19. About the research overall: The United States, Italy and Spain provided the acute and convalescent COVID-19 samples. The analysed material was cDNA or gDNA that came from T cells, B-cell-depleted T cells, or PBMCs.

In the original processing: Estimation of nucleated cell counts relied on the amplification of reference gene primers. The method was immunoSEQ multiplex PCR; TCRdb's version includes in-frame clones alone and lacks a portion of them. V and J calls and clone size come straight from that table; D and trimming were deduced from the DNA. The sample carries around 160,000 clones, roughly nine tenths recorded once. This receptor was obtained from a man in his late teens or twenties with acute or convalescent COVID-19. Sequencing was performed on peripheral blood.

The CDR3 DNA follows: TGTGCCAGCTCACCTGACAGCTCCGTCCAAGAGACCCAGTACTTC. It specifies CASSPDSSVQETQYF. This chain joins TRBV18 and TRBJ2-5; tentative D call: TRBD1 (5 bases). Trimming removed 3 bases at V and 1 base at J, with 12 bases between. In germline, CDR1 is KGHSH, CDR2 LQKENI. The CDR3 spans 15 residues.